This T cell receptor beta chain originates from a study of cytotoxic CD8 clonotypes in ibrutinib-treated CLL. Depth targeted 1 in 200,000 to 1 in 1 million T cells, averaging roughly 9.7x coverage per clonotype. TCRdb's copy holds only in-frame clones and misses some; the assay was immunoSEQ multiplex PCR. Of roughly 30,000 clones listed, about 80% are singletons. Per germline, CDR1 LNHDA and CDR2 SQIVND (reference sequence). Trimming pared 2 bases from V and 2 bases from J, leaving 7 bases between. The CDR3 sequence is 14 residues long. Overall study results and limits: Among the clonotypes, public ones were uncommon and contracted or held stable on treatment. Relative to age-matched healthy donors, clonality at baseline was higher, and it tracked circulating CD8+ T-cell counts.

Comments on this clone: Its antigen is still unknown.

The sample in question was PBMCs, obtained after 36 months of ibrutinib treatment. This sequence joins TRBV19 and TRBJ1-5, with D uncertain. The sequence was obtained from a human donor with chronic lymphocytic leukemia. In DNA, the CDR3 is TGTGCCAGTAGTATAAGTGCGGGCAATCAGCCCCAGCATTTT. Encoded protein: CASSISAGNQPQHF.